Each of the 8 T cell receptor beta chains below was sequenced from the same sample in a study of blood T cell repertoires in COVID-19. TCRdb's copy holds only in-frame clones and misses some; the assay was immunoSEQ multiplex PCR. Among about 200,000 clones listed, roughly 84% were seen once. Sequencing was done on a sample of peripheral blood. Receptor source: a man in his forties with acute or convalescent COVID-19.

This rearrangement joins TRBV11-2 to TRBJ1-1, with D perhaps matching TRBD1 (5 bases). Germline CDR1 and CDR2: SGHAT and FQNNGV. V was clipped by 0 bases and J by 8 bases, with 10 bases between them. The CDR3 loop spans 13 amino acids. The chain's CDR3 is CASSLDLAGEAFF. In DNA form, the CDR3 reads TGTGCCAGCAGCTTAGATCTGGCAGGGGAAGCTTTCTTT.

The rearrangement links TRBV27 to TRBJ2-1; 8 bases are shared with TRBD1. The V segment lost 4 bases and the J segment 6 bases; nucleotides outside the gene matches: 5. This CDR3 has 14 amino acids. The germline V gene has CDR1 MNHEY and CDR2 SMNVEV (reference sequence). The CDR3: CASSSRGQGNEQFF. The CDR3, as DNA: TGTGCCAGCAGTTCCCGAGGACAGGGCAATGAGCAGTTCTTC.

This clone was picked up one time. V usage is TRBV5-1 and J usage is TRBJ1-3, with TRBD1 matching over 7 bases. Trimming took 4 bases from V and 0 from J; bases not matched to a gene: 1. The CDR3 extends over 14 amino acids. The germline gives CDR1 SGHRS, CDR2 YFSETQ. The CDR3 reads CASSTGDSGNTIYF. CDR3 coding DNA: TGCGCCAGCAGCACAGGGGACTCTGGAAACACCATATATTTT.

The chain joins TRBV24-1 to TRBJ1-2; 11 nucleotides line up with TRBD1. The CDR3 is 14 residues long. After removal of 4 bases from V and 5 bases from J, the junction contained 2 bases not matched to a gene. CDR1 is KGHDR and CDR2 is SFDVKD in the germline V gene. The CDR3 region is CATSDRDRGYGYTF. CDR3 sequence (DNA): TGTGCCACCAGTGACAGGGACAGGGGGTATGGCTACACCTTC.

The gene calls are TRBV7-7 and TRBJ2-6; no definite D call. Trimming pared 8 bases from V and 2 bases from J, leaving 7 bases between. The CDR3 loop spans 13 amino acids. In germline, CDR1 is SSHAT, CDR2 FNYEAQ (reference sequence). For the CDR3, the DNA is TGTGCCAGCGGGCCAGCTGGGGCCAACGTCCTGACTTTC. Its translation is CASGPAGANVLTF.

This chain joins TRBV6-6 and TRBJ2-7; 8 bases map to TRBD1. Germline V CDR1 and CDR2: MNHNY, SVGAGI (reference sequence). The CDR3 consists of 15 residues. V trimming: 6 bases; J trimming: 6 bases; junction bases outside the gene matches: 13. DNA for the CDR3: TGTGCCAGCAGGACGCCCGACAGGGGAAGTCGCGAGCAGTACTTC. Its protein product is CASRTPDRGSREQYF.

The rearrangement joins TRBV2 to TRBJ2-1, with 11 bases identical to TRBD2. The CDR3 has 14 residues. The germline V gene has CDR1 SNHLY and CDR2 FYNNEI. V was clipped by 5 bases and J by 9 bases; unmatched bases: 6. CDR3 nucleotide sequence: TGTGCCAGCAGTATAGCGGGAGGGGAAGGTGAGCAGTTCTTC. Translating it yields CASSIAGGEGEQFF.

The rearrangement links TRBV5-4 to TRBJ2-7, with D possibly being TRBD1 (5 bases). This CDR3 has 13 residues. The V end lost 1 base, the J end lost 2 bases, and 7 bases lay between the germline ends. Germline CDR1 and CDR2: SGHNT and YYREEE (reference sequence). In DNA, the CDR3 is TGTGCCAGCAGCTTGACAGGAACCTACGAGCAGTACTTC. The encoded protein is CASSLTGTYEQYF.